A single sample gave rise to the 27 T cell receptor beta chains below, sequenced in a study of vaccination and CD4 T cells after COVID-19. No antigens are known for them. Treatment defined: roughly ten-day PBMC culture with coronavirus spike peptide pools or control peptides (ViraFEST assay). Cultured CD4+ T cell DNA underwent sequencing with the Oncomine TCR Beta short-read assay. Each CDR3 protein is one row after TCRdb ran MiXCR on the PCR reads. This table has roughly 20,000 distinct CDR3 sequences, 35% to 55% appearing once. The specimen comprised CD4+ T cells from blood, cultured in vitro, sampled after SARS-CoV-2 vaccination. The origin of the receptors is a human donor who had recovered from COVID-19.

This clonotype was picked up a small number of times. The chain is built from TRBV2 and TRBJ1-1; 9 positions match TRBD1. Germline CDR1 and CDR2: SNHLY and FYNNEI. Trimming at V came to 5 bases and at J to 4 bases, leaving 5 bases not matched to a gene. The CDR3 loop spans 14 amino acids. In DNA, the CDR3 is TGTGCCAGCAGTACAGGGGGCGGATCCACTGAAGCTTTCTTT. Encoded protein: CASSTGGGSTEAFF.

This clonotype was seen only a few times. The chain couples TRBV5-4 to TRBJ1-1; D not certain. The CDR3 has 14 amino acids. With 0 bases removed from V and 3 bases from J, the gap between germline ends came to 9 bases. Germline V gene sequence: CDR1 SGHNT, CDR2 YYREEE (reference sequence). The CDR3: CASSLEMGDTEAFF. DNA of the CDR3: TGTGCCAGCAGCTTGGAGATGGGAGACACTGAAGCTTTCTTT.

The gene calls are TRBV6-1 and TRBJ2-6; D possibly corresponds to TRBD2 (5 bases). The CDR3 runs 17 residues. The V and J ends lost 7 bases and 1 base respectively, with 17 bases between them. Germline assignment: CDR1 MNHNS and CDR2 SASEGT. In DNA form, the CDR3 reads TGTGCCAGCAAACCTGTCGGGGTCCGATCTGGGGCCAACGTCCTGACTTTC. This translates into CASKPVGVRSGANVLTF.

The J gene is TRBJ1-5, the V gene TRBV20-1, with unresolved D. In germline, CDR1 is DFQATT, CDR2 SNEGSKA (reference sequence). Trimming shortened V by 0 bases and J by 11 bases, and 17 bases separated the two germline ends. The CDR3 totals 14 residues. The CDR3 loop reads CSARDETTYHSQHF. The CDR3, as DNA: TGCAGTGCTAGAGACGAGACAACCTATCATTCCCAGCATTTT.

This clonotype has just a few counts. V gene TRBV19 combines with J gene TRBJ1-2; no reliable D call. Trimming stripped 6 bases from V and 4 bases from J, with 15 bases between. Germline values: CDR1 LNHDA, CDR2 SQIVND (reference sequence). This CDR3 comprises 14 residues. The CDR3 sequence: CASSRSLGSYGYTF. The CDR3 DNA follows: TGTGCCAGTAGCCGGAGCTTGGGTTCCTATGGCTACACCTTC.

V and J are TRBV20-1 and TRBJ1-3; possible D gene TRBD1, 6 bases. Trimming shortened V by 3 bases and J by 8 bases, and 11 bases separated the two germline ends. The CDR3 has 12 amino acids. Germline V gene sequence: CDR1 DFQATT, CDR2 SNEGSKA (reference sequence). The CDR3 coding sequence is TGCAGTGCTAGTCCCAGGGGTGACACCATATATTTT. Its translation: CSASPRGDTIYF.

CDR3 protein: CASSPSRSEQFF. In DNA, the CDR3 is TGTGCCAGCAGCCCGAGCAGGAGTGAGCAGTTCTTC. V and J are TRBV7-2 and TRBJ2-1; the D is unclear. Germline values: CDR1 SGHTA, CDR2 FQGNSA. The V gene lost 5 bases and the J gene lost 9 bases, with 11 bases spanning the gap. The CDR3 spans 12 residues.

This chain joins TRBV7-2 and TRBJ2-2, with D perhaps matching TRBD2 (6 bases). This CDR3 comprises 15 residues. V lost 5 bases to trimming and J lost 4 bases, with 14 bases between them. The V gene's germline CDR1 is SGHTA and CDR2 FQGNSA. In DNA, the CDR3 is TGTGCCAGCAGCCCCCGTCGGGGGTCCACCGGGGAGCTGTTTTTT. It yields the protein CASSPRRGSTGELFF.

This clonotype appeared a few times. The CDR3 nucleotides are TGCAGTGCTCCAGACAGGGTGTGGAATTACGAGCAGTACTTC. This encodes CSAPDRVWNYEQYF. The chain recombines TRBV20-1 with TRBJ2-7, with 7 bases lining up with TRBD1. The CDR3 has 14 amino acids. Germline loops: CDR1 DFQATT, CDR2 SNEGSKA (reference sequence). Trimming cost V 5 bases and J 4 bases; bases outside gene matches: 11.

This chain joins TRBV20-1 and TRBJ1-4; TRBD1 agrees at 10 bases. CDR3 size: 19 residues. After removal of 4 bases from V and 9 bases from J, the junction contained 23 bases not matched to a gene. Germline lookup yields CDR1 DFQATT and CDR2 SNEGSKA (reference sequence). The DNA of the CDR3 is TGCAGTGCTATTCCATACCGGGACAGGGGCCGCATGGGCACCAAAAAACTGTTTTTT. Residues: CSAIPYRDRGRMGTKKLFF.

This chain uses TRBV7-9 with TRBJ1-1; D uncertain. Germline assignment: CDR1 SEHNR and CDR2 FQNEAQ (reference sequence). The ends were cut back, 3 bases at V and 8 bases at J, with 16 bases in the middle. The CDR3 loop spans 14 amino acids. CDR3 nucleotide sequence: TGTGCCAGCAGCTTGGGATCCGGGGAGAGGGAAGCTTTCTTT. The encoded protein is CASSLGSGEREAFF. The full variable domain, completed using reference TRBV7-9 and TRBJ1-1, is DTGVSQNPRHKITKRGQNVTFRCDPISEHNRLYWYRQTLGQGPEFLTYFQNEAQLEKSRLLSDRFSAERPKGSFSTLEIQRTEQGDSAMYLCASSLGSGEREAFFGQGTRLTVV.

This clonotype was counted only a few times. The chain links TRBV20-1 to TRBJ2-1, with 12 bases matching TRBD2. The CDR3 runs 14 residues. V dropped 2 bases and J dropped 7; count of bases not matched to a gene: 3. From germline, CDR1 is DFQATT and CDR2 SNEGSKA (reference sequence). CDR3 amino acids: CSARRLAGGNEQFF. The CDR3 DNA reads TGCAGTGCTAGACGGCTAGCGGGAGGGAATGAGCAGTTCTTC.

This rearrangement joins TRBV20-1 to TRBJ2-2, with 7 bases identical to TRBD1. The length of the CDR3 is 17 residues. Trimming removed 3 bases from V and 3 bases from J; junction bases left unmatched: 13. The germline V gene encodes CDR1 DFQATT and CDR2 SNEGSKA (reference sequence). CDR3 region: CSARADRAAYYTGELFF. The CDR3 coding sequence is TGCAGTGCTAGGGCCGACAGGGCAGCCTATTACACCGGGGAGCTGTTTTTT.

This clonotype was seen only a few times. The chain links TRBV6-1 to TRBJ2-1; tentative D call: TRBD1 (5 bases). The germline gives CDR1 MNHNS, CDR2 SASEGT. This CDR3 spans 11 amino acids. Trimming removed 8 bases from V and 7 bases from J, with 9 bases in between. CDR3 amino acids: CASAQGNEQFF. The CDR3 DNA sequence: TGTGCCAGCGCCCAGGGTAATGAGCAGTTCTTC.

This chain connects TRBV20-1 to TRBJ2-3; no clear D. Per the germline V gene, CDR1 is DFQATT and CDR2 is SNEGSKA (reference sequence). V shed 6 bases and J shed 6 bases, with 7 bases lying between them. The CDR3 is 10 amino acids. CDR3 DNA sequence: TGCAGTGCCCATGCGGATACGCAGTATTTT. Translating it yields CSAHADTQYF.

This clonotype was found a few times. The V call is TRBV15, the J call TRBJ1-2, with TRBD1 as a possible D gene (5 bases). V dropped 0 bases and J dropped 7 bases, with 12 bases sitting between them. CDR1 is LNHNV and CDR2 is YYDKDF in the germline V gene (reference sequence). CDR3 length: 14 amino acids. The CDR3 coding sequence is TGTGCCACCAGCAGAGATCCGGCAGGGTCTGGCTACACCTTC. Translated: CATSRDPAGSGYTF.

This clonotype occurred a few times. The V call is TRBV20-1, the J call TRBJ2-2, with 7 bases that match TRBD1. Germline V gives CDR1 DFQATT, CDR2 SNEGSKA (reference sequence). This CDR3 is 14 amino acids long. After removal of 3 bases from V and 2 bases from J, the junction contained 3 bases not matched to a gene. In nucleotides, the CDR3 is TGCAGTGCTAGGGGACAGACTAACACCGGGGAGCTGTTTTTT. It yields the protein CSARGQTNTGELFF.

The rearrangement uses TRBV28 and TRBJ2-5, with TRBD2 matching over 9 bases. Unmatched junction bases numbered 12, after V lost 5 bases and J lost 5 bases. Germline assignment: CDR1 MDHEN and CDR2 SYDVKM. CDR3 length: 16 amino acids. The CDR3 region has the DNA TGTGCCAGCAGTGCCGAAGGGGCGGGAGGGCCCGAGACCCAGTACTTC. Protein product: CASSAEGAGGPETQYF.

V and J are TRBV6-1 and TRBJ1-1, with D uncertain. There are 16 residues in the CDR3. Trimming removed 4 bases from V and 4 bases from J, with 19 bases in between. CDR1 MNHNS and CDR2 SASEGT come from the germline V gene. For the CDR3, the DNA is TGTGCCAGCAGTGCGTCGGCGGCAGGAGTAGTCACTGAAGCTTTCTTT. This codes for CASSASAAGVVTEAFF.

The V gene is TRBV2, the J gene TRBJ1-1; D not certain. The CDR3 is 13 amino acids. Germline values: CDR1 SNHLY, CDR2 FYNNEI. V was clipped by 7 bases and J by 4 bases, with 13 bases between them. The CDR3 here is CASMRELATEAFF. CDR3 nucleotides: TGTGCCAGCATGAGGGAGTTGGCCACTGAAGCTTTCTTT.

The chain combines TRBV29-1 with TRBJ1-1, with D unclear. The CDR3 runs 11 residues. The germline V gene encodes CDR1 SQVTM and CDR2 ANQGSEA. V lost 4 bases, J lost 0 bases, and 3 bases lay in between. This CDR3 reads CSVAVNTEAFF. The CDR3 DNA reads as TGCAGCGTTGCCGTGAACACTGAAGCTTTCTTT. Supplemented by reference TRBV29-1 and TRBJ1-1, the full variable domain reads SAVISQKPSRDICQRGTSLTIQCQVDSQVTMMFWYRQQPGQSLTLIATANQGSEATYESGFVIDKFPISRPNLTFSTLTVSNMSPEDSSIYLCSVAVNTEAFFGQGTRLTVV.

The sample holds a few counts of this clonotype. The J gene is TRBJ1-2, the V gene TRBV7-3; D ambiguous. The CDR3 has 13 amino acids. The V end was cut by 4 bases, the J end by 4 bases, with 10 bases between. The V gene's germline CDR1 is SGHTA and CDR2 FQGTGA. In DNA form, the CDR3 reads TGTGCCAGCAGCTCCTCTTGGATCTATGGCTACACCTTC. This translates into CASSSSWIYGYTF.

The chain couples TRBV2 to TRBJ2-5; D is unclear. There are 13 residues in the CDR3. Trimming removed 5 bases from V and 3 bases from J, with 10 bases in between. Germline-derived CDR1 and CDR2 are SNHLY and FYNNEI. The CDR3, as DNA: TGTGCCAGCAGTCGTGGGGTGGAAGAGACCCAGTACTTC. This codes for CASSRGVEETQYF.

This sequence joins TRBV28 and TRBJ1-1; 12 nucleotides match TRBD1. This CDR3 comprises 14 residues. J lost 8 bases, V lost 5 bases, and 6 bases had no gene match. Germline V gives CDR1 MDHEN, CDR2 SYDVKM. CDR3 residues: CASSLGQGAQEAFF. Written as DNA, the CDR3 is TGTGCCAGCAGTCTGGGACAGGGGGCCCAGGAAGCTTTCTTT. The full variable domain, with the rest looked up from reference TRBV28 and TRBJ1-1, is DVKVTQSSRYLVKRTGEKVFLECVQDMDHENMFWYRQDPGLGLRLIYFSYDVKMKEKGDIPEGYSVSREKKERFSLILESASTNQTSMYLCASSLGQGAQEAFFGQGTRLTVV.

This clonotype has only a few counts. This chain joins TRBV6-1 and TRBJ1-5; D is uncertain. Per the germline V gene, CDR1 is MNHNS and CDR2 is SASEGT. The CDR3 loop spans 15 amino acids. Trimming removed 8 bases from V and 2 bases from J, with 16 bases in between. CDR3 nucleotides: TGTGCCAGCGCAATCACGGCTGGAGGCAATCAGCCCCAGCATTTT. This encodes CASAITAGGNQPQHF.

The gene calls are TRBV27 and TRBJ2-3; 9 bases are a match to TRBD1. CDR3 length equals 15 residues. V was pared by 5 bases and J by 5 bases, with 8 bases of the junction left unmatched. Germline V gene lookup returns CDR1 MNHEY and CDR2 SMNVEV (reference sequence). The CDR3 spells CASSPFHRGRDTQYF. CDR3 in DNA: TGTGCCAGCAGTCCCTTTCACAGGGGGCGAGATACGCAGTATTTT.

The chain links TRBV2 to TRBJ1-1; D gene uncertain. CDR1 and CDR2 from the germline V gene are SNHLY and FYNNEI. V lost 0 bases and J 0 bases, leaving 2 bases between the germline ends. This CDR3 is 13 amino acids long. The CDR3 DNA reads as TGTGCCAGCAGTGAAGCCCTGAACACTGAAGCTTTCTTT. It encodes CASSEALNTEAFF. Combining the CDR3 with reference TRBV2 and TRBJ1-1 gives the whole variable domain EPEVTQTPSHQVTQMGQEVILRCVPISNHLYFYWYRQILGQKVEFLVSFYNNEISEKSEIFDDQFSVERPDGSNFTLKIRSTKLEDSAMYFCASSEALNTEAFFGQGTRLTVV.